This TCR beta chain emerged from a study of beta chain features in type 1 diabetes. General observations from the study: Patients' naive, central memory and regulatory TCRB repertoires appeared more alike than those of healthy donors. More deletions and fewer insertions at VDJ junctions were found in patients with type 1 diabetes. Still unanswered here is whether HLA type influences TCRB rearrangement. Among all four CD4+ subsets, Type 1 diabetes patients had TCRB CDR3s that were moderately but significantly shorter. Cells carrying high TCR expression could end up over-represented when cDNA is sequenced.

The isolated RNA, all of it, was reverse transcribed, so expressed TCRB transcripts were what got sequenced. TCRdb's table, derived via immunoSEQ multiplex PCR, lists solely in-frame clones and lacks some. The repertoire holds 300,000 or so clones, with around an eighth as singletons. About this clone itself: Its antigen is as yet unknown.

Germline CDR1 SEHNR, CDR2 FQNEAQ (reference sequence). Trimming shortened V by 5 bases and J by 4 bases, and 17 bases separated the two germline ends. This CDR3 region has 15 residues. The receptor was isolated from a woman aged 18-35 years with type 1 diabetes. The sample was naive CD4+ T cells from blood. This chain joins TRBV7-9 and TRBJ1-2, with no clear D. DNA for the CDR3: TGTGCCAGCAGCCACGGGATTGGGCTTCCCTATGGCTACACCTTC. This sequence encodes CASSHGIGLPYGYTF.